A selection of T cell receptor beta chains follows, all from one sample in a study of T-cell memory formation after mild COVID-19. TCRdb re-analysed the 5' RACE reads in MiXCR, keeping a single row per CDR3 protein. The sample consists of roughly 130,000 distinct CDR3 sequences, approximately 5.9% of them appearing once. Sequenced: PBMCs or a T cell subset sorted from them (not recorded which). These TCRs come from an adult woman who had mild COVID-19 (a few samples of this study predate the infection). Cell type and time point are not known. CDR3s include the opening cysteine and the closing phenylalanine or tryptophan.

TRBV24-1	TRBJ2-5	CATSDPAGGPFLAQETQYF
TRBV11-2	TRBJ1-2	CASRSISPGTGSLANYGYTF
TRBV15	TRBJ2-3	CATSRDQFPDTQYF
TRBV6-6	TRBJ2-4	CATKQGGDYPKNIQYF
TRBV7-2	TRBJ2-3	CASSIAGGSGMDTQYF
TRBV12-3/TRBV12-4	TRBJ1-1	CASSIRATKGGTEAFF
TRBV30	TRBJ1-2	CAWARDNYGYTF
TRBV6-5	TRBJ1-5	CASSYSASSPQHF
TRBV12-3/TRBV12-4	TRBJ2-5	CASRSTGQETQYF
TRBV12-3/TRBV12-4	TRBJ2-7	CASSLRTYEQYF
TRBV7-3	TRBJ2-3	CASSIMAASADTQYF
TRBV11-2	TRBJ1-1	CASSLASRNTEAFF
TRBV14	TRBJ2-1	CASSPPGLAGKDEQFF
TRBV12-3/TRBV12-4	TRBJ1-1	CASSRQAGLNTEAFF
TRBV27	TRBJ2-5	CASRSLAGGQETQYF
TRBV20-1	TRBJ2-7	CSARERVGVSYEQYF
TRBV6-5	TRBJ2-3	CASSYSGRRMDTQYF
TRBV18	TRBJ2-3	CASSYRDTDTQYF
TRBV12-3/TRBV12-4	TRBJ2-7	CASSLWTYEQYF
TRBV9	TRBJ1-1	CASSVEGGGGNTEAFF
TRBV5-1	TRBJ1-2	CASSFDLRGYTF
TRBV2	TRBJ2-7	CASSGRHPAVQQYF
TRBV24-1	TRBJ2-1	CATSEPNKNEQFF
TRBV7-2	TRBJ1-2	CASSLLEGVYGYTF
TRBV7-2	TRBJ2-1	CASRNTGRGSEQFF
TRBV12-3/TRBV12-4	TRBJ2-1	CASRRTSGNEQFF
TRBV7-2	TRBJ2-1	CASSSREIPNEQFF
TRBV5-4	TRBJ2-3	CASGYFAGHLGWSDTQYF
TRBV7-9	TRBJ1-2	CASSLETGTRYTF
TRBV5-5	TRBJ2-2	CASSTLMGGSNTGELFF
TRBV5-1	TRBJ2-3	CASSLGRTGGADTQYF
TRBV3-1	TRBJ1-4	CASSQDLHAGTQSEKLFF
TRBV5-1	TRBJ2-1	CASSKGGQTVRNEQFF
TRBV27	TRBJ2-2	CASSSKGGMTTGELFF
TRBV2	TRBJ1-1	CANFRVAEAFF
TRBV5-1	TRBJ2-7	CASSLTGDVYEQYF
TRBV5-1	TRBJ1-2	CASSLNRGSNYGYTF
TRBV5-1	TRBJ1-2	CASSSGTAYGYTF
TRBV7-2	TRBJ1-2	CASSLSGASNYGYTF
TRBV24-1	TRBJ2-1	CATRQGASNEQFF
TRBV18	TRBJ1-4	CASSPQKGIGEKLFF
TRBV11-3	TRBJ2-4	CASSLLAGLKNIQYF
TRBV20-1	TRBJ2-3	CSARAGTSGSLADTQYF
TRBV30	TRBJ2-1	CACSQGARNEQFF
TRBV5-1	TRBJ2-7	CASSFGGRSYEQYF
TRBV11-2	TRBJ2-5	CASSFTREETQYF
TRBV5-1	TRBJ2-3	CASSLVLAGVLSTDTQYF
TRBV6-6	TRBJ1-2	CASSIGPQGLTYTF
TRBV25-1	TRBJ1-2	CASSPPGRGWDGYTF
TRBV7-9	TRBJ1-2	CASSLDGIANYGYTF
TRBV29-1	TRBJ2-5	CSVRRGAQETQYF
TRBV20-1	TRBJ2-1	CSARKAGRLNEQFF
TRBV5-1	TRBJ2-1	CASSLGRGGNEQFF
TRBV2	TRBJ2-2	CASSVRRAGELFF
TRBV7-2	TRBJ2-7	CASSLAPGNYEQYF
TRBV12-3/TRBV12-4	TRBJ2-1	CASRPLATLSYNEQFF
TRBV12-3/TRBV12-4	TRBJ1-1	CASRNTEAFF
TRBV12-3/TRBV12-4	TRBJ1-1	CASSLQGLGAFF
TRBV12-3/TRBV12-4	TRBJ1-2	CASSPSRGTGGLTNYGYTF